Listed here is a single T cell receptor beta chain. One end of the junction does not line up with germline, which may come from a read error. The data were taken from a study of patients and donors after allogeneic stem cell transplantation. The germline CDR1 and CDR2 sequences are DFQATT and SNEGSKA (reference sequence). This CDR3 spans 11 amino acids. From the RT-PCR reads, TCRdb called clonotypes with MiXCR, one entry per CDR3 protein. This repertoire shows 8,500 to 13,000 distinct CDR3 sequences, 22% found once; its top ten account for over 45%. Sequenced input: blood, either unsorted or a sorted T cell fraction (not recorded which). The TCR was taken from a human donor who was either an allogeneic HSCT recipient or a stem cell or donor lymphocyte infusion donor (not recorded which). It is not recorded whose cells these are; they may come from a transplant donor. V usage is TRBV20-1 and J usage is TRBJ1-2, with a tentative D call TRBD1 (6 bases). The CDR3 DNA is TGCAGTGCCAGGCCCGGGGGGCAGCAGCCCTTC. Translating gives CSARPGGQQPF.